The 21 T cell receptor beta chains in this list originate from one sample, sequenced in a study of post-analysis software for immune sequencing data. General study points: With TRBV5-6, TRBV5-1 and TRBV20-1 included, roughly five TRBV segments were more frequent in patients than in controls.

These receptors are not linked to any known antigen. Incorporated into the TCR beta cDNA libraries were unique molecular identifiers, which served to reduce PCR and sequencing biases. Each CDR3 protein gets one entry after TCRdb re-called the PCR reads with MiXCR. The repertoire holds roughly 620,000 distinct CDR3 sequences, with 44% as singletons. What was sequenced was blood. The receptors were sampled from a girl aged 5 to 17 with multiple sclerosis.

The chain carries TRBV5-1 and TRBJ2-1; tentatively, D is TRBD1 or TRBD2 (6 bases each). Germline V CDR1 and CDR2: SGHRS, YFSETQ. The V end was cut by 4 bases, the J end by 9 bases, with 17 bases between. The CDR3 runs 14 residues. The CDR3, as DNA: TGCGCCAGCAGCGATAGAGGGGGGCCGCCTGAGCAGTTCTTC. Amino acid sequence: CASSDRGGPPEQFF.

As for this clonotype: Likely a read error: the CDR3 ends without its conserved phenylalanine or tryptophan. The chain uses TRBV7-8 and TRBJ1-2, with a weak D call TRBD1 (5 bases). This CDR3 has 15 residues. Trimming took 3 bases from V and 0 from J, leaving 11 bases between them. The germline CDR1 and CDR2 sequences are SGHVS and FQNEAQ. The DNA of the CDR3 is TGTGCCAGCAGCTTCAGGCCGGGGGCTAACTATGGCTACACCTGC. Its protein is CASSFRPGANYGYTC.

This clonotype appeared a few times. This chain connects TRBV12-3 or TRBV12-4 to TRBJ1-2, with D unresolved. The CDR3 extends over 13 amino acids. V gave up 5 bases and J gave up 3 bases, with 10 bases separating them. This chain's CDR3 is CASSGGLDYGYTF. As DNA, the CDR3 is TGTGCCAGCAGTGGCGGACTCGACTATGGCTACACCTTC.

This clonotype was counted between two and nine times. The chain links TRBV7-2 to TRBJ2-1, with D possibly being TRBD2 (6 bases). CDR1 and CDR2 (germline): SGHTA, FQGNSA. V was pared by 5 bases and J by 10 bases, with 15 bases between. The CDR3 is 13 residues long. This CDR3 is CASSPGLLLEQFF. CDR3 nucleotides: TGTGCCAGCAGCCCAGGACTACTCCTAGAGCAGTTCTTC. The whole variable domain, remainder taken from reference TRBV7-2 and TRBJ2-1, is GAGVSQSPSNKVTEKGKDVELRCDPISGHTALYWYRQSLGQGLEFLIYFQGNSAPDKSGLPSDRFSAERTGGSVSTLTIQRTQQEDSAVYLCASSPGLLLEQFFGPGTRLTVL.

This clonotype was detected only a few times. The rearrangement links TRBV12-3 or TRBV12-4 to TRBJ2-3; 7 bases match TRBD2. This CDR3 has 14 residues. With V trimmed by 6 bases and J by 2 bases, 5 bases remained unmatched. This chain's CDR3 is CASRAGTTTDTQYF. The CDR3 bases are TGTGCCAGCAGGGCCGGGACTACCACAGATACGCAGTATTTT.

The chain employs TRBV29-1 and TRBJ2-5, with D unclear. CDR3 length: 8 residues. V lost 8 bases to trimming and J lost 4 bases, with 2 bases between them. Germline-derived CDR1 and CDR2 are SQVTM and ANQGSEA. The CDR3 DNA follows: TGCAGCATAGAGACCCAGTACTTC. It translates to CSIETQYF.

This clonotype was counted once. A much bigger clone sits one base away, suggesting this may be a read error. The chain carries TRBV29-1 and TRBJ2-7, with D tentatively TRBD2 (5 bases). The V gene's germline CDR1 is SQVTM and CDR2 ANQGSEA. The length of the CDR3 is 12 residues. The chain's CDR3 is CSIEQADYEQYF. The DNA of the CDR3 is TGCAGCATTGAACAAGCGGACTACGAGCAGTACTTC.

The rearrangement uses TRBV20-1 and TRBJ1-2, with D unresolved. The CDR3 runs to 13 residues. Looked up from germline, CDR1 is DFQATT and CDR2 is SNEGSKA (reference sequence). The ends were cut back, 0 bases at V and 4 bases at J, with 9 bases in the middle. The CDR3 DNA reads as TGCAGTGCTAGAGAGGCTCCACCCTATGGCTACACCTTC. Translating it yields CSAREAPPYGYTF.

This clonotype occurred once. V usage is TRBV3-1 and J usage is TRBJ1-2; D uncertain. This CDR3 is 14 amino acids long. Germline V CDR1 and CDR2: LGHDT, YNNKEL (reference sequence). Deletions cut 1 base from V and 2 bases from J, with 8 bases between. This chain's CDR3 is CASSQADGNYGYTF. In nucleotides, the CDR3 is TGTGCCAGCAGCCAAGCCGACGGGAACTATGGCTACACCTTC.

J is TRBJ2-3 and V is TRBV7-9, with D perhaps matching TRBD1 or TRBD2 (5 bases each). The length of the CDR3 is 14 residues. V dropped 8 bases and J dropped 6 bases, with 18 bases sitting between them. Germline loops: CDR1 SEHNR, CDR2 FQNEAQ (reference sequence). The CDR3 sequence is CASAEGPLVDTQYF. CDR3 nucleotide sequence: TGTGCCAGCGCAGAGGGACCTTTGGTGGATACGCAGTATTTT.

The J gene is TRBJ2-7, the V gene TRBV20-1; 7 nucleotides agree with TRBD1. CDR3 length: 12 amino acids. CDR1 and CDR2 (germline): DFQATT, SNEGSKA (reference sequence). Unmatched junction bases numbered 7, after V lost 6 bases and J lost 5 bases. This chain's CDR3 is CSAGETGNEQYF. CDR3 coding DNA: TGCAGTGCGGGGGAGACAGGGAACGAGCAGTACTTC.

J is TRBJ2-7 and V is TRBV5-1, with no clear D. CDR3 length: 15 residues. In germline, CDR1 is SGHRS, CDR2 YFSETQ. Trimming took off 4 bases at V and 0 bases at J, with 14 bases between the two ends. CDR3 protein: CASSDGPQSSYEQYF. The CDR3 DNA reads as TGCGCCAGCAGCGATGGACCCCAGAGCTCCTACGAGCAGTACTTC.

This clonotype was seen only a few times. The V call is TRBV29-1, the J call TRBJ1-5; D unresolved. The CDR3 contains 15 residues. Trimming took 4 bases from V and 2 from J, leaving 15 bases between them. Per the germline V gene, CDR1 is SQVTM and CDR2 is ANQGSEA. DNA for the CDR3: TGCAGCGTTGTTGTGGGCGCGAGAGGCAATCAGCCCCAGCATTTT. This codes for CSVVVGARGNQPQHF. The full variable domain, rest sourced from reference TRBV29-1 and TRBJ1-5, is SAVISQKPSRDICQRGTSLTIQCQVDSQVTMMFWYRQQPGQSLTLIATANQGSEATYESGFVIDKFPISRPNLTFSTLTVSNMSPEDSSIYLCSVVVGARGNQPQHFGDGTRLSIL.

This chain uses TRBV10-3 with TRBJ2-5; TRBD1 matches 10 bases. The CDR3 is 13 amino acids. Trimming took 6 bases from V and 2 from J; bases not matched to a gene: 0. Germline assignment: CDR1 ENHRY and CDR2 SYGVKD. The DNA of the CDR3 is TGTGCCATCAGGGGACAGGGGCAAGAGACCCAGTACTTC. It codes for CAIRGQGQETQYF.

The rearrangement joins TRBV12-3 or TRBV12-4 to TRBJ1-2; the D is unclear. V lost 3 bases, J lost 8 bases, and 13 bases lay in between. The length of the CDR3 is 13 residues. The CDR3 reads CASSFTDRRGYTF. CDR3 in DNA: TGTGCCAGCAGTTTCACAGACCGTAGGGGCTACACCTTC.

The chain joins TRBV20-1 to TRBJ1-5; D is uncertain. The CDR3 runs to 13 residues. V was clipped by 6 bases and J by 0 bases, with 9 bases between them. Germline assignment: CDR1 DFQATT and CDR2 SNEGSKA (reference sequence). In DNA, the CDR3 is TGCAGTGCCCGTGGAGATAGCAATCAGCCCCAGCATTTT. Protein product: CSARGDSNQPQHF.

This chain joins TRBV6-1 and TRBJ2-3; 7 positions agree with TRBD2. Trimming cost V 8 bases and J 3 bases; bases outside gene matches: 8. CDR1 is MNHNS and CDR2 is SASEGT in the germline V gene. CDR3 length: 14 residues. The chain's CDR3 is CASREVAYTDTQYF. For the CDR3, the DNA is TGTGCCAGCCGGGAGGTCGCGTATACAGATACGCAGTATTTT.

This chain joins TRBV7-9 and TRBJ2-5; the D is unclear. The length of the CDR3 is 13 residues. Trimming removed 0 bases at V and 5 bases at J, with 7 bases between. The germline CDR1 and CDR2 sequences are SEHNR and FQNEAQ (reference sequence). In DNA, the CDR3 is TGTGCCAGCAGCTTAGCTGTAGACGAGACCCAGTACTTC. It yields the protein CASSLAVDETQYF. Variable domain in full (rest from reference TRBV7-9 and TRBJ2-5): DTGVSQNPRHKITKRGQNVTFRCDPISEHNRLYWYRQTLGQGPEFLTYFQNEAQLEKSRLLSDRFSAERPKGSFSTLEIQRTEQGDSAMYLCASSLAVDETQYFGPGTRLLVL.

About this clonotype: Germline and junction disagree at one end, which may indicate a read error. CDR3 DNA: TGCGCCAGCAGGCCCGCGGGACAGTCCTTCAATGAGCAGTTCTTC. Its translation is CASRPAGQSFNEQFF. This sequence joins TRBV5-1 and TRBJ2-1; weak D call: TRBD1 (7 bases). The CDR3 is made up of 15 amino acids. Germline CDR1 SGHRS, CDR2 YFSETQ. The full variable domain, with the rest looked up from reference TRBV5-1 and TRBJ2-1, is KAGVTQTPRYLIKTRGQQVTLSCSPISGHRSVSWYQQTPGQGLQFLFEYFSETQRNKGNFPGRFSGRQFSNSRSEMNVSTLELGDSALYLCASRPAGQSFNEQFFGPGTRLTVL.

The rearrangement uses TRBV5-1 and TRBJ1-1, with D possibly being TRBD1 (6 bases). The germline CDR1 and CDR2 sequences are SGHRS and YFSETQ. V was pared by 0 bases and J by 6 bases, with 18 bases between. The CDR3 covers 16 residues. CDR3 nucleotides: TGCGCCAGCAGCTTGGGGCCGGGGGCGCGTGGACCTGAAGCTTTCTTT. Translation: CASSLGPGARGPEAFF.

The CDR3 DNA follows: TGTGCCAGCTCCTCGGGACTGACAAATCAGCCCCAGCATTTT. The encoded protein is CASSSGLTNQPQHF. The chain is built from TRBV9 and TRBJ1-5; possible D gene TRBD1, 5 bases. This CDR3 is built from 14 residues. The V end was cut by 7 bases, the J end by 4 bases, with 15 bases between. Per the germline V gene, CDR1 is SGDLS and CDR2 is YYNGEE.